This T cell receptor beta chain emerged from a study of identical twins. The study's findings and limits: In monozygotic twins, models underestimated the sharing of out-of-frame TCR alpha.

Losses at the gene ends were 4 bases for V and 9 bases for J; bases not matched to a gene: 8. The CDR3 extends over 14 amino acids. Germline CDR1 reads LNHDA; CDR2 reads SQIVND (reference sequence). About this clonotype: The antigen is not known.

TCRdb re-called the 5' RACE reads with MiXCR, one entry per CDR3 protein. The repertoire holds 450,000 or so distinct CDR3 sequences, with roughly an eighth as singletons. The sample also formed part of further work on yellow fever vaccine responses in identical twins. From that report: Twins' vaccine T cell responses were reported to seem partly convergent and partly personalized.

The sequence derives from a woman under 30 in good health. The chain joins TRBV19 to TRBJ2-3; the match to TRBD1 covers 9 bases. Sample: CD4+ T cells sorted from blood. CDR3 sequence reads: CASSKKRGTGTQYF. CDR3 DNA sequence: TGTGCCAGTAGTAAAAAGAGGGGGACAGGGACGCAGTATTTT.